The 26 T cell receptor beta chains presented below share a single source sample, sequenced in a study of shared clonotypes between healthy human individuals. CD45RO negativity and positive selection for CCR7 defined naive CD8 cells, a population that excluded terminally differentiated effector memory CD45RA+ cells. Only in-frame clones appear in the TCRdb table, and some are missing; sequencing was by immunoSEQ multiplex PCR. The table includes around 2.1 million clones, 90% to 95% detected once. Sequencing input: naive CD8+ T cells from PBMCs. Source of these receptors: a man younger than 35 in good health. Some clones in this sample may be carry-over from other donors' samples.

The rearrangement joins TRBV19 to TRBJ2-1; TRBD2 is a possible D gene (7 bases). Trimming stripped 1 base from V and 7 bases from J, with 17 bases between. The CDR3 extends over 16 amino acids. The germline V gene has CDR1 LNHDA and CDR2 SQIVND (reference sequence). The CDR3 sequence: CASSIARGLNGNEQFF. CDR3 bases: TGTGCCAGTAGTATAGCGCGGGGGCTCAACGGGAATGAGCAGTTCTTC. Complete variable domain (other parts from reference TRBV19 and TRBJ2-1): DGGITQSPKYLFRKEGQNVTLSCEQNLNHDAMYWYRQDPGQGLRLIYYSQIVNDFQKGDIAEGYSVSREKKESFPLTVTSAQKNPTAFYLCASSIARGLNGNEQFFGPGTRLTVL.

The rearrangement links TRBV5-4 to TRBJ2-7; 13 positions agree with TRBD2. The CDR3 runs to 15 residues. The germline V gene has CDR1 SGHNT and CDR2 YYREEE (reference sequence). V was pared by 3 bases and J by 5 bases, with 5 bases of the junction left unmatched. DNA for the CDR3: TGTGCCAGCAGCTCCGGGACTAGCGGGATGAACGAGCAGTACTTC. Amino acid sequence: CASSSGTSGMNEQYF.

Notes on this clone: Other DNA sequences within the sample encode an identical CDR3. The J gene is TRBJ2-7, the V gene TRBV9; 10 bases are a match to TRBD2. CDR3 length: 15 amino acids. Germline assignment: CDR1 SGDLS and CDR2 YYNGEE. With 3 bases clipped from V and 1 base from J, the junction kept 4 bases outside the gene matches. The CDR3 nucleotides are TGTGCCAGCAGCGCCACTAGCGGGACGTCCTACGAGCAGTACTTC. Its translation is CASSATSGTSYEQYF. The full variable domain, its missing parts supplied by reference TRBV9 and TRBJ2-7, is DSGVTQTPKHLITATGQRVTLRCSPRSGDLSVYWYQQSLDQGLQFLIQYYNGEERAKGNILERFSAQQFPDLHSELNLSSLELGDSALYFCASSATSGTSYEQYFGPGTRLTVT.

The chain recombines TRBV6-6 with TRBJ2-1; 9 bases map to TRBD2. The trim removed 6 bases at V and 8 bases at J, leaving 11 bases unmatched. The CDR3 covers 15 residues. Germline CDR1 is MNHNY and CDR2 is SVGAGI (reference sequence). The CDR3 DNA is TGTGCCAGCAGGTTTTGGCTAGCGGGACGCGATGAGCAGTTCTTC. It codes for CASRFWLAGRDEQFF.

In the case of this clone: This sample includes further DNA sequences coding for the same CDR3. The chain is built from TRBV29-1 and TRBJ2-5; D call uncertain. The germline CDR1 and CDR2 sequences are SQVTM and ANQGSEA. This CDR3 comprises 9 residues. The ends were cut back, 4 bases at V and 5 bases at J, with 2 bases in the middle. The CDR3 nucleotides are TGCAGCGTTGGGGAGACCCAGTACTTC. Protein: CSVGETQYF.

The chain uses TRBV7-8 and TRBJ2-5; D may be TRBD2 (5 bases). Germline-derived CDR1 and CDR2 are SGHVS and FQNEAQ. This CDR3 spans 12 amino acids. The V end was cut by 1 base, the J end by 11 bases, with 11 bases between. CDR3 bases: TGTGCCAGCAGCTTAGGGGTGGAGGAGCAGTACTTC. Protein product: CASSLGVEEQYF.

The chain links TRBV5-1 to TRBJ1-2, with 10 bases identical to TRBD1. Germline CDR1 SGHRS, CDR2 YFSETQ. After removal of 5 bases from V and 2 bases from J, the junction contained 24 bases not matched to a gene. The CDR3 extends over 21 amino acids. The CDR3 DNA reads TGCGCCAGCAGACCGACCCGGGGACAGGGGTTCGCCCTTCCCGACAACTATGGCTACACCTTC. It codes for CASRPTRGQGFALPDNYGYTF.

The V call is TRBV7-9, the J call TRBJ2-1, with no clear D. The CDR3 runs 13 residues. V shed 7 bases and J shed 9 bases, with 16 bases lying between them. Looked up from germline, CDR1 is SEHNR and CDR2 is FQNEAQ (reference sequence). CDR3 amino acids: CASTGIASGEQFF. The CDR3 bases are TGTGCCAGCACCGGTATTGCCTCCGGTGAGCAGTTCTTC.

This clone occurred once. The chain combines TRBV28 with TRBJ1-5; the match to TRBD1 covers 10 bases. J lost 7 bases, V lost 4 bases, and 7 bases had no gene match. In germline, CDR1 is MDHEN, CDR2 SYDVKM. The length of the CDR3 is 15 residues. The CDR3 here is CASSSRTGGIQPQHF. DNA of the CDR3: TGTGCCAGCAGTTCCAGGACAGGGGGGATCCAGCCCCAGCATTTT.

This clone was detected only once. The identical CDR3 is also encoded by other nucleotide sequences in the sample. The rearrangement links TRBV19 to TRBJ2-2; D is undetermined. V lost 8 bases to trimming and J lost 6 bases, with 4 bases between them. CDR1 and CDR2 from the germline V gene are LNHDA and SQIVND (reference sequence). The CDR3 has 10 amino acids. The CDR3 sequence: CASRAGELFF. The CDR3 region has the DNA TGTGCCAGTCGAGCCGGGGAGCTGTTTTTT.

The chain couples TRBV7-9 to TRBJ2-1; D ambiguous. The CDR3 is 15 residues long. Trimming left V 1 base short and J 9 bases short, with 16 bases between. Germline-derived CDR1 and CDR2 are SEHNR and FQNEAQ (reference sequence). The chain's CDR3 is CASSLVMTSNGEQFF. CDR3 DNA sequence: TGTGCCAGCAGCTTAGTTATGACCTCTAATGGTGAGCAGTTCTTC.

The J gene is TRBJ1-1, the V gene TRBV18; D is unresolved. With 3 bases removed from V and 11 bases from J, the gap between germline ends came to 13 bases. Germline V gives CDR1 KGHSH, CDR2 LQKENI. The CDR3 contains 12 residues. The CDR3 region has the DNA TGTGCCAGCTCACCCCAGGCCCTCGAGGCTTTCTTT. This translates into CASSPQALEAFF.

The sample holds one count of this clone. The chain has TRBV19 and TRBJ2-7, with D perhaps matching TRBD1 or TRBD2 (5 bases each). CDR1 is LNHDA, CDR2 SQIVND, per germline (reference sequence). There are 15 residues in the CDR3. V lost 5 bases and J lost 6, with 20 bases in between. The CDR3 loop is CASSSPGRSQSEQYF. DNA of the CDR3: TGTGCCAGTAGTTCCCCGGGGCGGTCCCAATCCGAGCAGTACTTC. The variable domain in full, completed from reference TRBV19 and TRBJ2-7, reads DGGITQSPKYLFRKEGQNVTLSCEQNLNHDAMYWYRQDPGQGLRLIYYSQIVNDFQKGDIAEGYSVSREKKESFPLTVTSAQKNPTAFYLCASSSPGRSQSEQYFGPGTRLTVT.

The J gene is TRBJ2-7, the V gene TRBV6-5; no clear D. Germline V gives CDR1 MNHEY, CDR2 SVGAGI. The ends were cut back, 0 bases at V and 1 base at J, with 10 bases in the middle. The CDR3 totals 15 residues. CDR3 DNA sequence: TGTGCCAGCAGTTACTCGCCTAGGAAATCCTACGAGCAGTACTTC. Its translation is CASSYSPRKSYEQYF.

The chain has TRBV2 and TRBJ2-1, with 7 bases that match TRBD1. V shed 4 bases and J 8 bases; nucleotides not matched to a gene: 5. The CDR3 extends over 13 amino acids. From germline, CDR1 is SNHLY and CDR2 FYNNEI. CDR3 residues: CASSGRGLDEQFF. CDR3 in DNA: TGTGCCAGCAGTGGCAGGGGGTTGGATGAGCAGTTCTTC.

The chain carries TRBV7-9 and TRBJ2-5; no definite D call. Trimming shortened V by 4 bases and J by 2 bases, and 11 bases separated the two germline ends. Germline assignment: CDR1 SEHNR and CDR2 FQNEAQ (reference sequence). The CDR3 is 14 amino acids. Here the CDR3 reads CASSSVVQQETQYF. As DNA, the CDR3 is TGTGCCAGCAGCTCAGTGGTACAGCAAGAGACCCAGTACTTC.

The genes are TRBV12-2 and TRBJ1-3. TRBV12-2 is designated a pseudogene. The CDR3 is 14 residues long. The CDR3 coding sequence is TGTGCAAGTCGCTTACGGGGGGCGGGAAACACCATATATTTT. It specifies CASRLRGAGNTIYF.

The chain is built from TRBV12-5 and TRBJ1-1; tentatively, D is TRBD1 (5 bases). Trimming pared 1 base from V and 4 bases from J, leaving 10 bases between. Germline V gene data show CDR1 as LGHNT and CDR2 as FRNRAP. This CDR3 is built from 14 residues. The CDR3: CASGLDRTGTEAFF. DNA of the CDR3: TGTGCTAGTGGTTTGGACAGGACGGGCACTGAAGCTTTCTTT.

This chain uses TRBV29-1 with TRBJ2-7; D is possibly TRBD2 (6 bases). The CDR3 consists of 11 residues. The germline V gene encodes CDR1 SQVTM and CDR2 ANQGSEA. The chain's CDR3 is CSIDWGDEQYF. Here the CDR3 DNA reads TGCTCGATTGATTGGGGGGACGAGCAGTACTTC.

The rearrangement joins TRBV30 to TRBJ1-2; D not resolved. Germline V lookup: CDR1 GTSNPN, CDR2 SVGIG (reference sequence). V gave up 5 bases and J gave up 8 bases, with 15 bases separating them. This CDR3 region has 12 residues. CDR3 bases: TGTGCCTGGGACAACGAGGGTACGGGCTACACCTTC. It codes for CAWDNEGTGYTF.

The genes are TRBV6-1 and TRBJ2-1; tentative D call: TRBD2 (5 bases). This CDR3 is 17 amino acids long. The germline CDR1 and CDR2 sequences are MNHNS and SASEGT. V lost 4 bases and J lost 1, with 17 bases in between. CDR3 protein: CASSGGFEGVSYNEQFF. In DNA form, the CDR3 reads TGTGCCAGCAGTGGAGGATTCGAGGGAGTGTCCTACAATGAGCAGTTCTTC.

This chain joins TRBV27 and TRBJ1-1; D is possibly TRBD1 (6 bases). The CDR3 runs 16 residues. Germline lookup yields CDR1 MNHEY and CDR2 SMNVEV (reference sequence). The germline V and J ends were trimmed by 0 bases and 4 bases, with 15 bases remaining between them. The CDR3 coding sequence is TGTGCCAGCAGTTTATCGATAACAGGGAGAGGCACTGAAGCTTTCTTT. Residues: CASSLSITGRGTEAFF.

The V gene is TRBV27, the J gene TRBJ2-7, with no clear D. Germline V gene lookup returns CDR1 MNHEY and CDR2 SMNVEV (reference sequence). Trimming stripped 1 base from V and 0 bases from J, with 7 bases between. CDR3 length equals 14 residues. Here the CDR3 DNA reads TGTGCCAGCAGTTTATTCGCCTTCTCCTACGAGCAGTACTTC. Translated: CASSLFAFSYEQYF.

This chain uses TRBV6-5 with TRBJ2-4, with D perhaps matching TRBD1 or TRBD2 (5 bases each). Germline assignment: CDR1 MNHEY and CDR2 SVGAGI. The CDR3 contains 14 residues. Trimming cost V 7 bases and J 0 bases, with 10 bases left between them. In nucleotides, the CDR3 is TGTGCCAGCAAGAGGGGCGAAGCCAAAAACATTCAGTACTTC. Translation gives CASKRGEAKNIQYF.

The chain is built from TRBV9 and TRBJ2-3; possible D gene TRBD2, 6 bases. The germline V and J ends were trimmed by 1 base and 1 base, with 13 bases remaining between them. The CDR3 has 16 amino acids. Germline CDR1 and CDR2: SGDLS and YYNGEE. The CDR3 region is CASSVPGRGGTDTQYF. The CDR3 DNA reads TGTGCCAGCAGCGTACCCGGGAGAGGTGGCACAGATACGCAGTATTTT.

In regard to this clone: The identical CDR3 is also encoded by other nucleotide sequences in the sample. This chain links TRBV7-8 with TRBJ2-7; D call uncertain. Germline V gives CDR1 SGHVS, CDR2 FQNEAQ. Trimming took 0 bases from V and 2 from J, leaving 8 bases between them. The CDR3 contains 14 residues. CDR3 coding DNA: TGTGCCAGCAGCTTAGCAGCCAGAACCTACGAGCAGTACTTC. Encoded protein: CASSLAARTYEQYF. Variable domain in full (rest from reference TRBV7-8 and TRBJ2-7): GAGVSQSPRYKVAKRGQDVALRCDPISGHVSLFWYQQALGQGPEFLTYFQNEAQLDKSGLPSDRFFAERPEGSVSTLKIQRTQQEDSAVYLCASSLAARTYEQYFGPGTRLTVT.